In its sample, the clone carrying this T cell receptor beta chain was seen many times. Its antigen is not identified. cDNA molecules carried unique molecular identifiers, and template switching added a universal primer site. In TCRdb, the 5' RACE reads were re-called with MiXCR into one record per CDR3 protein. The table lists hundreds of thousands of distinct CDR3 sequences, over 8.5% of them singletons. This sample was taken from a study of identical twins. Broader study findings: Zero-insertion analyses could be partly confounded by invariant MAIT and iNKT cells.

Germline CDR1 SGHTA, CDR2 FQGNSA. The CDR3 extends over 14 amino acids. Deletions cut 3 bases from V and 5 bases from J, with 14 bases between. A further study also used this sample, focusing on yellow fever vaccine responses in identical twins.

The V call is TRBV7-2, the J call TRBJ2-7; possibly TRBD1 for D (6 bases). Material: PBMCs. The clonotype comes from a woman in her late teens or twenties in good health. The CDR3 sequence is CASSFEQGMDEQYF. The CDR3, as DNA: TGTGCCAGCAGCTTTGAACAGGGTATGGACGAGCAGTACTTC.